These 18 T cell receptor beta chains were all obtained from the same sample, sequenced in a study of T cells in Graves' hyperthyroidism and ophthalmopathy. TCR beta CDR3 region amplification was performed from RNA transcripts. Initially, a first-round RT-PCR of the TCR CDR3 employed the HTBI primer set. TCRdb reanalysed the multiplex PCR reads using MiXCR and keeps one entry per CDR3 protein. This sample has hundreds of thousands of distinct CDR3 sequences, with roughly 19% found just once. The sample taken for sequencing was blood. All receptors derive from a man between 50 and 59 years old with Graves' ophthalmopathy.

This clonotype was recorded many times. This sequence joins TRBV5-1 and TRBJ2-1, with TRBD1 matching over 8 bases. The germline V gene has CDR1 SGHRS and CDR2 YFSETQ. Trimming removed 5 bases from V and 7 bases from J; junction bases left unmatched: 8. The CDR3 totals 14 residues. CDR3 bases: TGCGCCAGCAGAACCGGGACAGGTCGGAATGAGCAGTTCTTC. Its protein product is CASRTGTGRNEQFF.

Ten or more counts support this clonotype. The CDR3 DNA is TGTGCCAGCAGTTTGACAGGTAGTTACAATGAGCAGTTCTTC. Its translation is CASSLTGSYNEQFF. The chain recombines TRBV12-3 or TRBV12-4 with TRBJ2-1; D may be TRBD1 (6 bases). The CDR3 runs to 14 residues. V was shortened by 3 bases and J by 4 bases, with 10 bases between the two germline ends.

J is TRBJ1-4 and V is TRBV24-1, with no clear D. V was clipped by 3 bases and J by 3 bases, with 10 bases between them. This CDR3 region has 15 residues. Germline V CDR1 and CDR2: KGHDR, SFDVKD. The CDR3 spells CATSDPAVSNEKLFF. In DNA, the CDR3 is TGTGCCACCAGTGATCCGGCCGTGTCTAATGAAAAACTGTTTTTT.

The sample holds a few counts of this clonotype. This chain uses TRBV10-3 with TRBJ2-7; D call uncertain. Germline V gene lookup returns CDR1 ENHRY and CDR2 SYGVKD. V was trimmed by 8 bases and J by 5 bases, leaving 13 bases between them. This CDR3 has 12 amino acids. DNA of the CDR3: TGTGCCATCCGTGGGAAGGGAAACGAGCAGTACTTC. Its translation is CAIRGKGNEQYF.

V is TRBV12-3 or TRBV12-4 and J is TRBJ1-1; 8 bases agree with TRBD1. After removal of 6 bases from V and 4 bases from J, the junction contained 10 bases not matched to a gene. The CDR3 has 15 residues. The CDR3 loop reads CASSPVGRGPTEAFF. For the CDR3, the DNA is TGTGCCAGCAGCCCCGTTGGCAGGGGGCCCACTGAAGCTTTCTTT.

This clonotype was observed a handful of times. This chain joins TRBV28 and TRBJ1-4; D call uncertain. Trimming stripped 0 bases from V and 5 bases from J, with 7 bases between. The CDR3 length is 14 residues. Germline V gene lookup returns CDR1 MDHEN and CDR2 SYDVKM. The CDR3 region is CASSLWQENEKLFF. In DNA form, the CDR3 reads TGTGCCAGCAGTTTATGGCAGGAGAATGAAAAACTGTTTTTT.

The CDR3 DNA follows: TGCAGTGCTCGGACCGGGACTAGCCCTTTGACTGAGCAGTTCTTC. Translation: CSARTGTSPLTEQFF. V usage is TRBV20-1 and J usage is TRBJ2-1; 9 nucleotides line up with TRBD2. CDR1 DFQATT and CDR2 SNEGSKA come from the germline V gene (reference sequence). The CDR3 covers 15 residues. Losses at the gene ends were 5 bases for V and 9 bases for J; bases not matched to a gene: 14.

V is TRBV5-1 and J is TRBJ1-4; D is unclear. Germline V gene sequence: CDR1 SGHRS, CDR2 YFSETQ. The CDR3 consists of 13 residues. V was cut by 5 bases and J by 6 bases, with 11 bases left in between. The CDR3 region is CASRRDTYEKLFF. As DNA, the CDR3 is TGCGCCAGCAGAAGAGACACATATGAAAAACTGTTTTTT. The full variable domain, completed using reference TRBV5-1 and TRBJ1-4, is KAGVTQTPRYLIKTRGQQVTLSCSPISGHRSVSWYQQTPGQGLQFLFEYFSETQRNKGNFPGRFSGRQFSNSRSEMNVSTLELGDSALYLCASRRDTYEKLFFGSGTQLSVL.

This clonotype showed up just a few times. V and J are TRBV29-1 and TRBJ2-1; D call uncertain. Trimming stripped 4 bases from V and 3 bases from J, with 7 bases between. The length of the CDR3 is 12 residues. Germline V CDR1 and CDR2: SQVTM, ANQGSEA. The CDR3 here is CSVGRIYNEQFF. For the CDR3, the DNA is TGCAGCGTTGGGCGGATCTACAATGAGCAGTTCTTC.

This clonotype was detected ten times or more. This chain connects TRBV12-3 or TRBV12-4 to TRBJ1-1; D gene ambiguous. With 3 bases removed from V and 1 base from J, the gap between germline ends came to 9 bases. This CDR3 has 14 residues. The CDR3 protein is CASSFTQTNTEAFF. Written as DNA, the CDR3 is TGTGCCAGCAGTTTTACGCAGACGAACACTGAAGCTTTCTTT.

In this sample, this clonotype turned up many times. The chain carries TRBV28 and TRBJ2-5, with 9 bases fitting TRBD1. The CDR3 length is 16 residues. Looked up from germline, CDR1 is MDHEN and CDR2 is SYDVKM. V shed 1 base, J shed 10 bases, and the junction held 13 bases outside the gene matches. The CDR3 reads CASSLFSSGQGEVQYF. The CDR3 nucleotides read TGTGCCAGCAGTTTATTCAGTTCGGGACAGGGTGAGGTCCAGTACTTC.

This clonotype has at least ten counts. CDR3: CSAEPLAGGSYNEQFF. CDR3 in DNA: TGCAGTGCTGAGCCCCTAGCGGGAGGTTCCTACAATGAGCAGTTCTTC. The chain carries TRBV20-1 and TRBJ2-1; 11 positions match TRBD2. The CDR3 has 16 residues. J lost 1 base, V lost 5 bases, and 7 bases had no gene match. Germline V gene sequence: CDR1 DFQATT, CDR2 SNEGSKA (reference sequence).

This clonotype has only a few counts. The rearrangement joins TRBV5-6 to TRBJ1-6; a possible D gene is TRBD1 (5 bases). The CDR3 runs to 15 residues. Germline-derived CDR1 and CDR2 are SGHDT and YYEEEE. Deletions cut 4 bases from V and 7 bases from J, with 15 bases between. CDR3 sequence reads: CASSPLETANSPLHF. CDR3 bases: TGTGCCAGCAGCCCTCTTGAGACAGCAAATTCACCCCTCCACTTT.

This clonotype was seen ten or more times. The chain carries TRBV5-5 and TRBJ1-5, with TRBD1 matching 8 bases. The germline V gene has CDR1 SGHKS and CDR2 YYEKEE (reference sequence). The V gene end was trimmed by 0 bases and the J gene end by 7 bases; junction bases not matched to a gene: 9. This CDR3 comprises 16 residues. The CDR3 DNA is TGTGCCAGCAGCTTGGCCGGACAGGGAAACTGGCAGCCCCAGCATTTT. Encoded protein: CASSLAGQGNWQPQHF.

CDR3 amino acids: CASSGMRGLAGVRGADTQYF. The CDR3 coding sequence is TGTGCCAGCAGCGGGATGCGAGGACTAGCGGGAGTACGGGGTGCAGATACGCAGTATTTT. The rearrangement uses TRBV6-1 and TRBJ2-3; 13 bases fit TRBD2. Trimming took 6 bases from V and 4 from J; bases not matched to a gene: 19. The CDR3 covers 20 residues. The germline gives CDR1 MNHNS, CDR2 SASEGT.

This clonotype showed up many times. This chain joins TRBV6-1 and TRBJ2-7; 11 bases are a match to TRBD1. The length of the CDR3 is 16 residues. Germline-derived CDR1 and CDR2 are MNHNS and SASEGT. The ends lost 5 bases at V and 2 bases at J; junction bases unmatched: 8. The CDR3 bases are TGTGCCAGCAGTTACTTTCCGGGACAGGGGGCCTACGAGCAGTACTTC. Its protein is CASSYFPGQGAYEQYF.

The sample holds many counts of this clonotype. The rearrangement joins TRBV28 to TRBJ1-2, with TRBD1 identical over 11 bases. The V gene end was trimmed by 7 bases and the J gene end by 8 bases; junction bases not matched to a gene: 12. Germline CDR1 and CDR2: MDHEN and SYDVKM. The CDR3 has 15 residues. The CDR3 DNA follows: TGTGCCAGCAAGAACCCCGGGACAGGGGGTGGCGGCTACACCTTC. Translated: CASKNPGTGGGGYTF.

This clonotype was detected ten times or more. DNA for the CDR3: TGTGCCAGCAGCCAACCGGGACAGTTCTACGAGCAGTACTTC. Its protein product is CASSQPGQFYEQYF. The rearrangement links TRBV6-1 to TRBJ2-7; the match to TRBD1 covers 7 bases. V dropped 6 bases and J dropped 3; count of bases not matched to a gene: 8. The CDR3 consists of 14 residues. CDR1 and CDR2 from the germline V gene are MNHNS and SASEGT.